This T cell receptor beta chain was recovered during a study of graft-versus-host responses after intestinal transplantation. General study results and limits: Declining HvG levels early post-transplant were linked to peak circulating GvH clone levels.

Upon completion of the reaction, proliferating CFSE-low responders, both CD3+CD4+ and CD3+CD8+, were sorted. This clone has a handful of counts. This table comes from immunoSEQ multiplex PCR, and its TCRdb copy is limited to in-frame clones, with some not included. This sample yields about 24,000 clones, of which roughly 42% are seen a single time; under 0.8% belongs to the top ten. The sequence came from a human patient who received an intestinal transplant. The sequencing here drew on alloreactive CD4+ T cells from a mixed lymphocyte reaction culture, taken before intestinal transplant. Subset meaning: CFSE-low proliferating T cells sorted from roughly six-day pre-transplant mixed lymphocyte reaction (GvH or HvG direction).

For the CDR3, the DNA is TGTGCCAGCTCACCATTAAGCGGTCCAAACGAGCAGTACTTC. It is translated as CASSPLSGPNEQYF. The J gene is TRBJ2-7, the V gene TRBV18; TRBD2 is a possible D gene (5 bases). V lost 2 bases and J lost 5, with 13 bases in between. The germline CDR1 and CDR2 sequences are KGHSH and LQKENI. The CDR3 consists of 14 residues. The full variable domain, in which reference TRBV18 and TRBJ2-7 provide the parts outside the CDR3, is NAGVMQNPRHLVRRRGQEARLRCSPMKGHSHVYWYRQLPEEGLKFMVYLQKENIIDESGMPKERFSAEFPKEGPSILRIQQVVRGDSAAYFCASSPLSGPNEQYFGPGTRLTVT.